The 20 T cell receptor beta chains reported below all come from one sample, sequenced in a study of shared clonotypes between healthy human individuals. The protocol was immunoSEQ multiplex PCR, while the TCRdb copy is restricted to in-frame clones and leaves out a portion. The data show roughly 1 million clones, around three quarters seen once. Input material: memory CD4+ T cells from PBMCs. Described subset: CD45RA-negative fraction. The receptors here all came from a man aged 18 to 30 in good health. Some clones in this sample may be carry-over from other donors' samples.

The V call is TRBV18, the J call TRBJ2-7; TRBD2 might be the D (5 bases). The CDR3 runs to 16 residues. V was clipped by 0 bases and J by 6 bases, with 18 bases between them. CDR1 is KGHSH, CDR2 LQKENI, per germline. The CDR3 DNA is TGTGCCAGCTCACCACCGGGCGGGCTTCGAGAAAGCGAGCAGTACTTC. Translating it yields CASSPPGGLRESEQYF.

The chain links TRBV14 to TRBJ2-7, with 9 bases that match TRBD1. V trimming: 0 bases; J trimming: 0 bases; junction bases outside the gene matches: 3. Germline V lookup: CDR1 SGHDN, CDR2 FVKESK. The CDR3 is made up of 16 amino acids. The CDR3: CASSQDGTGSSYEQYF. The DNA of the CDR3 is TGTGCCAGCAGCCAAGATGGGACAGGGAGCTCCTACGAGCAGTACTTC.

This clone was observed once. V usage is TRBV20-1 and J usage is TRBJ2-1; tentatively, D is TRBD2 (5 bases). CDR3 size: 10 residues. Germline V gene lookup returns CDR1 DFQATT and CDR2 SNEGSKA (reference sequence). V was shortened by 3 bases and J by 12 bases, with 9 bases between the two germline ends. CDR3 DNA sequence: TGCAGTGCTAGGGGCCGGGGGCAGTTCTTC. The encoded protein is CSARGRGQFF.

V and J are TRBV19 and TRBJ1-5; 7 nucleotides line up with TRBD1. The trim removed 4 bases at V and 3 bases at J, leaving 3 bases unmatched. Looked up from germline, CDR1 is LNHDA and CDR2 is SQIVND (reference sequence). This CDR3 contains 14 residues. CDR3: CASSTTGINQPQHF. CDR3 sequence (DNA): TGTGCCAGTAGTACGACAGGGATCAATCAGCCCCAGCATTTT.

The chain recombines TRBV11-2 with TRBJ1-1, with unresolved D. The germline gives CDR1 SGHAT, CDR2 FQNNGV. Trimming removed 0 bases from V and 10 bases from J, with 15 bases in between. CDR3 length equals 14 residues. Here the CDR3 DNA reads TGTGCCAGCAGCTTAGATCGGAGGGTGGGAGGAGCTTTCTTT. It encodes CASSLDRRVGGAFF.

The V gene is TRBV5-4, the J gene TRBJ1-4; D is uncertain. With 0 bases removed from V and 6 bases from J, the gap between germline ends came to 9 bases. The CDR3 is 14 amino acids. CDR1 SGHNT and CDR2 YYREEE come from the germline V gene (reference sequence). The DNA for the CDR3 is TGTGCCAGCAGCTTGGACGGGTCCGATGAAAAACTGTTTTTT. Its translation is CASSLDGSDEKLFF. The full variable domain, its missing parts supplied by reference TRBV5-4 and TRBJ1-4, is ETGVTQSPTHLIKTRGQQVTLRCSSQSGHNTVSWYQQALGQGPQFIFQYYREEENGRGNFPPRFSGLQFPNYSSELNVNALELDDSALYLCASSLDGSDEKLFFGSGTQLSVL.

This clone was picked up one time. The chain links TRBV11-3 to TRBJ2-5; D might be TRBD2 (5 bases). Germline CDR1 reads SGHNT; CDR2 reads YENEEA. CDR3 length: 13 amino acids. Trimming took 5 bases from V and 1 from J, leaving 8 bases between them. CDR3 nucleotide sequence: TGTGCCAGCAGCCGACGGGGCCAAGAGACCCAGTACTTC. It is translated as CASSRRGQETQYF.

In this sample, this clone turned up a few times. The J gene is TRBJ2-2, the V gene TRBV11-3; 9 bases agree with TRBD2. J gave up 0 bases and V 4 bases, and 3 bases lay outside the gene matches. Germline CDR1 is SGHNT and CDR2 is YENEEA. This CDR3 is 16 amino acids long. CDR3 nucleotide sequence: TGTGCCAGCAGCTGGGCTAGCGGGACGAACACCGGGGAGCTGTTTTTT. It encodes CASSWASGTNTGELFF.

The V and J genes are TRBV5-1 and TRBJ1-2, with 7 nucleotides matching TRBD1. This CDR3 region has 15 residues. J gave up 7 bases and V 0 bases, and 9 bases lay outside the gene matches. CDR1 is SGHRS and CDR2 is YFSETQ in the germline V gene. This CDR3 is CASSLDRDSYSGYTF. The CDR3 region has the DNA TGCGCCAGCAGCTTGGACCGGGACAGCTACAGTGGCTACACCTTC.

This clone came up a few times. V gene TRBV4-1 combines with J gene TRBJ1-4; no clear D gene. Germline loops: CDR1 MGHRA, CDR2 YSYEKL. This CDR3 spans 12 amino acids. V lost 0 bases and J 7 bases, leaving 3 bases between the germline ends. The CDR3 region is CASSQDSEKLFF. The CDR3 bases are TGCGCCAGCAGCCAAGACAGTGAAAAACTGTTTTTT.

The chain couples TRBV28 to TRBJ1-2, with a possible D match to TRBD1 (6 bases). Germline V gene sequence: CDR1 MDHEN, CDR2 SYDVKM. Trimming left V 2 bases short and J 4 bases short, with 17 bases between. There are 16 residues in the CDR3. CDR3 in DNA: TGTGCCAGCAGTTTAGGAGATCAGGGGCAATTCTATGGCTACACCTTC. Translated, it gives CASSLGDQGQFYGYTF.

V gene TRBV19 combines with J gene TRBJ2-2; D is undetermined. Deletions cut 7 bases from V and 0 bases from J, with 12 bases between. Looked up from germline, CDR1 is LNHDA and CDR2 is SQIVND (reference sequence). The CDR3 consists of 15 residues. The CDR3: CASNKLLSNTGELFF. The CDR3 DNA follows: TGTGCCAGTAATAAGCTCCTGTCGAACACCGGGGAGCTGTTTTTT.

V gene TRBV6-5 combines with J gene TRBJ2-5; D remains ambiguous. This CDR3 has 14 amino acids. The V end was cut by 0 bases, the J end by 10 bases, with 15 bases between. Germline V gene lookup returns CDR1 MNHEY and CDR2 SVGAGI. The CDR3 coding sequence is TGTGCCAGCAGTTACTCGGGCCGGCAAAAGGACCAGTACTTC. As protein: CASSYSGRQKDQYF.

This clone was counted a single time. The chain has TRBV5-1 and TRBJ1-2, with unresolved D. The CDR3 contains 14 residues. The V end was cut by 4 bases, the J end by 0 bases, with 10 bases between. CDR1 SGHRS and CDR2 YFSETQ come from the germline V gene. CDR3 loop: CASSIGTTNYGYTF. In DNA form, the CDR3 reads TGCGCCAGCAGCATCGGAACAACTAACTATGGCTACACCTTC. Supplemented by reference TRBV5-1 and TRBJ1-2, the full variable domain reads KAGVTQTPRYLIKTRGQQVTLSCSPISGHRSVSWYQQTPGQGLQFLFEYFSETQRNKGNFPGRFSGRQFSNSRSEMNVSTLELGDSALYLCASSIGTTNYGYTFGSGTRLTVV.

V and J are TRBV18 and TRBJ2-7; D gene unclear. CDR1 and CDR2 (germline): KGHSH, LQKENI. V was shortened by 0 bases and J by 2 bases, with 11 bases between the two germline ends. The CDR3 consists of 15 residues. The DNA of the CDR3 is TGTGCCAGCTCACCACCGTCCAGGAGCACCTACGAGCAGTACTTC. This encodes CASSPPSRSTYEQYF. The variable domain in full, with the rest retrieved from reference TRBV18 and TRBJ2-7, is NAGVMQNPRHLVRRRGQEARLRCSPMKGHSHVYWYRQLPEEGLKFMVYLQKENIIDESGMPKERFSAEFPKEGPSILRIQQVVRGDSAAYFCASSPPSRSTYEQYFGPGTRLTVT.

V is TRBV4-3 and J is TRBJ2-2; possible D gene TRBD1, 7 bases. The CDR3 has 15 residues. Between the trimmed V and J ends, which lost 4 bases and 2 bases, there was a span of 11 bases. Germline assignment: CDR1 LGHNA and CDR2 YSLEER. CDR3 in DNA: TGCGCCAGCAGCCCGCGGGACAGAAACACCGGGGAGCTGTTTTTT. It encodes CASSPRDRNTGELFF.

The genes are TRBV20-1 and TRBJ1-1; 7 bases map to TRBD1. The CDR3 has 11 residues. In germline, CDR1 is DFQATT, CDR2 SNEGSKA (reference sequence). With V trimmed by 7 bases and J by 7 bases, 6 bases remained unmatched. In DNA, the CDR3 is TGCAGTGTCGGACAGGCCTATGAAGCTTTCTTT. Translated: CSVGQAYEAFF.

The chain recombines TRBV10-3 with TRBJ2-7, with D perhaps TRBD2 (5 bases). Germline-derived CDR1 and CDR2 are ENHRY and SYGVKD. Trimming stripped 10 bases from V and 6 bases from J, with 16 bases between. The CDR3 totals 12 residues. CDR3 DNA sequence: TGTGCCACCTCGATCGTTCGGGGCGAGCAGTACTTC. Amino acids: CATSIVRGEQYF.

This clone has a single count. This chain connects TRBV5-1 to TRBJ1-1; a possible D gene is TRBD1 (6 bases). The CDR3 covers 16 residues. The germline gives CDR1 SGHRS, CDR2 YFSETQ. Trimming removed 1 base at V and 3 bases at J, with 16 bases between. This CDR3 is CASSLSGARSYTEAFF. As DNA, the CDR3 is TGCGCCAGCAGCTTGTCAGGGGCTCGAAGTTACACTGAAGCTTTCTTT.

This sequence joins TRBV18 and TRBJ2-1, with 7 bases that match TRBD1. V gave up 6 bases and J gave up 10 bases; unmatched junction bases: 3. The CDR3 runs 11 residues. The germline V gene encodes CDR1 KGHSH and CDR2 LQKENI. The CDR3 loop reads CASSRRGEQFF. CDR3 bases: TGTGCCAGCTCGCGCAGGGGGGAGCAGTTCTTC.